Below are 3 T cell receptor beta chains sequenced from a single sample in a study of neurological immune-mediated disorders. TCRdb itself ran the 5' RACE reads through MiXCR, one entry per CDR3 protein. The table includes some 60,000 distinct CDR3 sequences, 3% to 4% detected once. The material sequenced was PBMCs. All receptors come from a woman in her 50s with multiple sclerosis.

This clonotype appeared many times. The rearrangement links TRBV5-1 to TRBJ2-2, with 7 bases that match TRBD2. Germline assignment: CDR1 SGHRS and CDR2 YFSETQ. The CDR3 spans 15 residues. The junction had 14 bases not matched to a gene; V was cut back by 9 bases and J by 6 bases. In DNA form, the CDR3 reads TGCGCCACCGCCCCCCGGGCGGGAGTGGCCGGGGAGCTGTTTTTT. As protein: CATAPRAGVAGELFF.

Many counts were recorded for this clonotype. The chain has TRBV20-1 and TRBJ1-1; D is undetermined. Trimming took off 3 bases at V and 5 bases at J, with 10 bases between the two ends. The germline V gene encodes CDR1 DFQATT and CDR2 SNEGSKA (reference sequence). The CDR3 consists of 12 residues. The CDR3 DNA is TGCAGTGCTAGCGAATTGGGAACTGAAGCTTTCTTT. Protein: CSASELGTEAFF.

The table lists this clonotype with many counts. The chain employs TRBV20-1 and TRBJ2-3; D not resolved. With 4 bases removed from V and 0 bases from J, the gap between germline ends came to 8 bases. The CDR3 loop spans 13 amino acids. CDR1 and CDR2 (germline): DFQATT, SNEGSKA (reference sequence). CDR3 region: CSAIGRSTDTQYF. Written as DNA, the CDR3 is TGCAGTGCTATTGGCAGAAGCACAGATACGCAGTATTTT.